Sequencing of this T cell receptor (beta chain) was carried out in a study of post-analysis software for immune sequencing data. Across the whole study: The disease courses covered relapsing-remitting, secondary progressive and progressive-relapsing multiple sclerosis.

Included in the TCR beta cDNA libraries were unique molecular identifiers. Researchers reported around 510,000 cDNA molecules coming from 1 to 10 million T cells. TCRdb reprocessed the PCR reads via MiXCR and lists one record per CDR3 protein. The sample has more than 500,000 distinct CDR3 sequences, around a third seen once. Whole-study results and caveats: Relative to controls, patients with multiple sclerosis showed significantly lower normalized Chao1 diversity. Patients showed TRBV5-6, TRBV5-1 and TRBV20-1 among 4 or 5 TRBV segments more frequent than in controls.

This clonotype has a handful of counts. Its antigen is unknown. Germline V gene lookup returns CDR1 MNHEY and CDR2 SVGAGI. The CDR3 consists of 13 residues. V gave up 4 bases and J gave up 6 bases, with 10 bases separating them. The sample consisted of blood. This rearrangement joins TRBV6-5 to TRBJ2-1; weak D call: TRBD2 (5 bases). This sequence originates from a girl aged 2-17 years with multiple sclerosis. Here the CDR3 reads CASSLSAGNEQFF. The DNA for the CDR3 is TGTGCCAGCAGTTTGAGCGCGGGCAATGAGCAGTTCTTC.